The source of this T cell receptor (beta chain) is a study of Ad26.COV2.S vaccination and SARS-CoV-2 variants. Study results and caveats: In vaccinated individuals, spike-specific CD8+ and CD4+ T cell responses reportedly displayed substantial breadth. Comparable non-spike TCR breadth was observed in vaccine and placebo recipients.

Sequenced by immunoSEQ multiplex PCR; TCRdb stores in-frame clones only, minus some. The sample consists of roughly 380,000 clones, around 92% of them appearing once. V was clipped by 5 bases and J by 5 bases; unmatched bases: 8. There are 15 residues in the CDR3. Germline V gives CDR1 ENHRY, CDR2 SYGVKD. As to this clone: Its matching antigen is unknown.

This receptor was taken from a human donor who had recovered from COVID-19. Sequencing used peripheral blood, obtained after recovery from COVID-19. This chain joins TRBV10-3 and TRBJ2-2; 7 bases map to TRBD1. CDR3 in DNA: TGTGCCATCAGTTTAACAGGGGCGCGGACCGGGGAGCTGTTTTTT. Residues: CAISLTGARTGELFF.